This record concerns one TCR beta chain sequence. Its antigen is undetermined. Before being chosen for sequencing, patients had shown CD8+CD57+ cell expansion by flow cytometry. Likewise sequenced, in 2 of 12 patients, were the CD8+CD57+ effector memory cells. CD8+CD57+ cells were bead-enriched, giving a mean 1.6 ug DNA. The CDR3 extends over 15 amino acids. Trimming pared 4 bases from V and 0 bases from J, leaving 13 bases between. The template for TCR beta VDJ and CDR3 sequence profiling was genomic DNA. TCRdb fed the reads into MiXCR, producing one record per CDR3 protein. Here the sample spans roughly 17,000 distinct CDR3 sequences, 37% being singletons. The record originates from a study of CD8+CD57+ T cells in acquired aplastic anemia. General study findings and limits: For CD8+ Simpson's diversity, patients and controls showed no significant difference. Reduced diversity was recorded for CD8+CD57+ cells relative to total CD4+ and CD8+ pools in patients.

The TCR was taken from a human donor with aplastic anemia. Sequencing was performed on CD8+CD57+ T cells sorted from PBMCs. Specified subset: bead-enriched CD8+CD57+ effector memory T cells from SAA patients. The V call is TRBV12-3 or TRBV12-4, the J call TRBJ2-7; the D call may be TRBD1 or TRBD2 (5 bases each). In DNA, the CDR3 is TGTGCCAGCAGTTCTATAGGGACCGGCTCCTACGAGCAGTACTTC. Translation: CASSSIGTGSYEQYF.